Included here is one TCR beta chain sequence, with context. What it binds is not known. Clones were read by immunoSEQ multiplex PCR, and TCRdb kept only the in-frame ones, dropping some. The sample has roughly 120,000 clones, about 94% seen once. The CDR3 consists of 15 residues. Germline lookup yields CDR1 MDHEN and CDR2 SYDVKM. V shed 7 bases and J shed 5 bases, with 20 bases lying between them. This entry comes from a study of graft-versus-host responses after intestinal transplantation. General study points: Researchers found GvH clones in recipient marrow, and some showed up first in ileum or blood.

The rearrangement links TRBV28 to TRBJ2-5, with D possibly being TRBD2 (6 bases). This clonotype was sampled from a human donor who received an intestinal transplant. The sample in question was unstimulated CD8+ T cells sorted from spleen or lymph node cells, obtained before intestinal transplant. In nucleotides, the CDR3 is TGTGCCAGCACCTGGGGAGGACCGGAAGGGGAGACCCAGTACTTC. Translated: CASTWGGPEGETQYF.